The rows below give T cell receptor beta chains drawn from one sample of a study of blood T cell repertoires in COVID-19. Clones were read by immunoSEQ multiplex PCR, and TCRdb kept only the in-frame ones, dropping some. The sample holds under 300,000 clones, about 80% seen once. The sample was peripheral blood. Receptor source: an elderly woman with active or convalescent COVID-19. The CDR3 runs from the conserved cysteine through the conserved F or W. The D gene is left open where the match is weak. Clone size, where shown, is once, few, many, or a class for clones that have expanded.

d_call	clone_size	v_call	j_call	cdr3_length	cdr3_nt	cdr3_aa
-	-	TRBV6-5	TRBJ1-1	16	TGTGCCAGCAGTTACTCGACTCCAGGGTCGAGCACTGAAGCTTTCTTT	CASSYSTPGSSTEAFF
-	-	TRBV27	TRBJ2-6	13	TGTGCCAGCAGGGTGGCCGGGGCCAACGTCCTGACTTTC	CASRVAGANVLTF
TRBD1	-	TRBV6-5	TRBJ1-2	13	TGTGCCAGCAGCTTCGACAGGGCAGGTGGCTACACCTTC	CASSFDRAGGYTF
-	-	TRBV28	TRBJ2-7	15	TGTGCCAGCAGTCTAACGGGAGTCCCAACTTACGAGCAGTACTTC	CASSLTGVPTYEQYF
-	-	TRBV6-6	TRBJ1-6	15	TGTGCCAGCAATAACAGGGTCGGCCCTAGTTCACCCCTCCACTTT	CASNNRVGPSSPLHF
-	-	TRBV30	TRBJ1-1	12	TGTGCCTGGAGGAGGGGGACTAATGAGGCTTTCTTT	CAWRRGTNEAFF
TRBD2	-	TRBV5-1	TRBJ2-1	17	TGCGCCAGCAGCTCCAGGGCCCTGGCGGGGGGGCCCTATGAGCAGTTCTTC	CASSSRALAGGPYEQFF
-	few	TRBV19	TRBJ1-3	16	TGTGCCAGTACCATATTGAGGGCCTCCTCTGGAAACACCATATATTTT	CASTILRASSGNTIYF
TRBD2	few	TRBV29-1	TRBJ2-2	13	TGCAGCGCCGGACTAGCGGGTATCGGGGAGCTGTTTTTT	CSAGLAGIGELFF
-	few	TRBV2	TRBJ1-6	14	TGTGCCAGCAGTATGTCACAGAGTAATTCACCCCTCCACTTT	CASSMSQSNSPLHF
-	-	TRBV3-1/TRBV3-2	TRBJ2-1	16	TGTGCCAGCAGCCAGGGCCGGGGGATTAGAACCAATGAGCAGTTCTTC	CASSQGRGIRTNEQFF
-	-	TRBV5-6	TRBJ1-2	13	TGTGCCAGCAGACCGCCAGCGGTCTATGGCTACACCTTC	CASRPPAVYGYTF
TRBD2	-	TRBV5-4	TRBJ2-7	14	TGTGCCAGCAGTTCCGGACTAGCGGGAGGCGAGCAGTACTTC	CASSSGLAGGEQYF
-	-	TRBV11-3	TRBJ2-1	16	TGTGCCAGCAGCCGACTCGGACGGGCGGGCTACAATGAGCAGTTCTTC	CASSRLGRAGYNEQFF
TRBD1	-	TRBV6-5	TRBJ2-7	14	TGTGCCAGCAGTACCGGACAGGGGCCCTACGAGCAGTACTTC	CASSTGQGPYEQYF
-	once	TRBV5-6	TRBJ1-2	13	TGTGCCAGCAGCTTAGGGACATACTATGGCTACACCTTC	CASSLGTYYGYTF
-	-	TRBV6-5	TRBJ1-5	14	TGTGCCAGCAGTTCTAACAGCCCAAATCAGCCCCAGCATTTT	CASSSNSPNQPQHF
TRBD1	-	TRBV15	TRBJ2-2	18	TGTGCCACCAGCAGCCCGGCGGGACAGGGGGATTTCACCGGGGAGCTGTTTTTT	CATSSPAGQGDFTGELFF
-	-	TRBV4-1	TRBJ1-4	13	TGCGCCAGCAGCCAAGAGGGGAGTGAAAAACTGTTTTTT	CASSQEGSEKLFF
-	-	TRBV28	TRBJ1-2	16	TGTGCCAGCAGTATGACCTCCTTACAGGGTCCGGGCGGCTACACCTTC	CASSMTSLQGPGGYTF
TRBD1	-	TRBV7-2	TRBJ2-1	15	TGTGCCAGCAGCTCGACAGGGGGCCTAATCAATGAGCAGTTCTTC	CASSSTGGLINEQFF
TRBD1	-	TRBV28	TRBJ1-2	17	TGTGCCAGCAACCTAAACGACGGACAGGGGGCTCGGGATGGCTACACCTTC	CASNLNDGQGARDGYTF
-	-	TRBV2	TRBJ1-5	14	TGTGCCAGCAGTCGGACAGACGACAATCAGCCCCAGCATTTT	CASSRTDDNQPQHF
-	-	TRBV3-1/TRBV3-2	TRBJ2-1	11	TGTGCCAGCGCTCACCGGGGTGAGCAGTTCTTC	CASAHRGEQFF
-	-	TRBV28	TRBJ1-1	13	TGTGCCAGCAGTGGAGGGAGGCTCACTGAAGCTTTCTTT	CASSGGRLTEAFF
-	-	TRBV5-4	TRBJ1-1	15	TGTGCCAGCAGCCGGTCCACAGCCCAGAACACTGAAGCTTTCTTT	CASSRSTAQNTEAFF
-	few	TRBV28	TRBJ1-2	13	TGTGCCAGCAGTTTAGTTTATACAGAGTTCTACACCTTC	CASSLVYTEFYTF
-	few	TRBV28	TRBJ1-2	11	TGTGCCAGCTCGCGCGGGAGCGGCTACACCTTC	CASSRGSGYTF
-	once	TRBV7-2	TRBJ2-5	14	TGTGCCAGCAGCTTATCCCACACGCAAGAGACCCAGTACTTC	CASSLSHTQETQYF
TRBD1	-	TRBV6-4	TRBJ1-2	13	TGTGCCAGCAGCTGGACAGGGAATGAAGGCTACACCTTC	CASSWTGNEGYTF
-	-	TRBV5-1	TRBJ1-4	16	TGCGCCAGCAGCTTGGCCGAGTTTTCAACTAATGAAAAACTGTTTTTT	CASSLAEFSTNEKLFF
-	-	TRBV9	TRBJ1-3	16	TGTGCCAGCAGCGTAGATCTGGGGGCGACTGGAAACACCATATATTTT	CASSVDLGATGNTIYF
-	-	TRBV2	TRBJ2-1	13	TGTGCCAGCATCCCGGGTTCGTACAATGAGCAGTTCTTC	CASIPGSYNEQFF
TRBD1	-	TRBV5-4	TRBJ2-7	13	TGTGCCAGCAGCCAACCACAGGGGAACGAGCAGTACTTC	CASSQPQGNEQYF
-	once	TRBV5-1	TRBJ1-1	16	TGCGCCAGCAGCCCCGCGGTCTCATCTCGGGAGGCTGAAGCTTTCTTT	CASSPAVSSREAEAFF
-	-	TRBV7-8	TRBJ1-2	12	TGTGCCAGCAGCTTCCAGGGTTATGGCTACACCTTC	CASSFQGYGYTF
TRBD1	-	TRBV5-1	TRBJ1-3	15	TGCGCCAGCAGCACGACAGGGTCCTCTGGAAACACCATATATTTT	CASSTTGSSGNTIYF
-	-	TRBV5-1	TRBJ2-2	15	TGCGCCAGCAGCTTCGCCCAGGGGGGCACCGGGGAGCTGTTTTTT	CASSFAQGGTGELFF
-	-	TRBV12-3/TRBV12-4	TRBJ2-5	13	TGTGCCAGCAGTCCCCGGACAGAAGAGACCCAGTACTTC	CASSPRTEETQYF
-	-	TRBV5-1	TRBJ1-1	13	TGCGCCAGCAGCTTGGCGGAGGGTAGGCAAGCTTTCTTT	CASSLAEGRQAFF
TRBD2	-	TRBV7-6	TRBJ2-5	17	TGTGCCAGCAGCTTAGTAGCGGGAGGGCGGGGTAAGGAGACCCAGTACTTC	CASSLVAGGRGKETQYF
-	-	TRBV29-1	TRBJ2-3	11	TGCAGCACTCTCCCTACGGATACGCAGTATTTT	CSTLPTDTQYF
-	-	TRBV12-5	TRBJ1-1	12	TGTGCTAGTGGTTTGGAACTCGGGGAAGCTTTCTTT	CASGLELGEAFF
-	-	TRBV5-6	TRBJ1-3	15	TGTGCCAGCAGCCTCAGACAGGTATCTGGAAACACCATATATTTT	CASSLRQVSGNTIYF
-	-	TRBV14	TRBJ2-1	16	TGTGCCAGCAGCCCGCTAGGCGGTAGCTCCTACAATGAGCAGTTCTTC	CASSPLGGSSYNEQFF
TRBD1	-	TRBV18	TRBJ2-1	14	TGTGCCAGCTCAGTTTCGACAGGGAGCGATGAGCAGTTCTTC	CASSVSTGSDEQFF
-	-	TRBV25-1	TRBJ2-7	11	TGTGCCAGCTCAAACTCCTACGAGCAGTACTTC	CASSNSYEQYF
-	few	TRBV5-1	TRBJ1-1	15	TGCGCCAGCTCTCGTCAGGCCTCTATGAACACTGAAGCTTTCTTT	CASSRQASMNTEAFF
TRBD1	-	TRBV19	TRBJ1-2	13	TGTGCCAGCACGGGACAGGTTCGATTGGGCTACACCTTC	CASTGQVRLGYTF
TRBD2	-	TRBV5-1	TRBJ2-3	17	TGCGCCAGCAGCCCCGGGACTAGCGGGGGGGGCACAGATACGCAGTATTTT	CASSPGTSGGGTDTQYF
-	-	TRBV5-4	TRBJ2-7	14	TGTGCCAGCAGCACATCCGGGGGCTCCTACGAGCAGTACTTC	CASSTSGGSYEQYF
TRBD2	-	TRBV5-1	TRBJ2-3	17	TGCGCCAGCAGCTTGGTTGGCGGGAGCGCTAACACAGATACGCAGTATTTT	CASSLVGGSANTDTQYF
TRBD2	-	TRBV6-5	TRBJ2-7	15	TGTGCCAGCAGCCCACTAGCGGGGGGACCCTACGAGCAGTACTTC	CASSPLAGGPYEQYF
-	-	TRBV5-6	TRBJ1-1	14	TGTGCCAGCAGCATAGTACAGGGGAACACTGAAGCTTTCTTT	CASSIVQGNTEAFF
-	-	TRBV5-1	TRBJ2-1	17	TGCGCCAGCAGCCGAACCGACAGGAGGAGCTCCTACAATGAGCAGTTCTTC	CASSRTDRRSSYNEQFF
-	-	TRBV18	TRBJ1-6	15	TGTGCCAGCTCAACGAACAGGCTTGATAATTCACCCCTCCACTTT	CASSTNRLDNSPLHF
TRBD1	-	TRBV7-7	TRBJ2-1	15	TGTGCCAGCAGCCAGGGACAGACTTCCTACAATGAGCAGTTCTTC	CASSQGQTSYNEQFF
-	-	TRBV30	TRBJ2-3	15	TGTGCCTGGAGTGTATCCGGGAGCTTCGCAGATACGCAGTATTTT	CAWSVSGSFADTQYF